This entry describes one T cell receptor (beta chain). TCRdb keeps only in-frame clones here, not all; method: immunoSEQ multiplex PCR. The data contain about 120,000 clones, roughly 88% of them singletons. Trimming at V came to 0 bases and at J to 4 bases, leaving 5 bases not matched to a gene. Per germline, CDR1 SGDLS and CDR2 YYNGEE. There are 16 residues in the CDR3. The sample belongs to a study of control samples from healthy donors and cancer patients. This TCR derives from a man aged 40-50 years in good health. Sequences were obtained from blood. V gene TRBV9 combines with J gene TRBJ2-3, with TRBD2 matching 10 bases. CDR3 coding DNA: TGTGCCAGCAGCGTAGAAAGCGGGGGGGCTCCAGATACGCAGTATTTT. This encodes CASSVESGGAPDTQYF.